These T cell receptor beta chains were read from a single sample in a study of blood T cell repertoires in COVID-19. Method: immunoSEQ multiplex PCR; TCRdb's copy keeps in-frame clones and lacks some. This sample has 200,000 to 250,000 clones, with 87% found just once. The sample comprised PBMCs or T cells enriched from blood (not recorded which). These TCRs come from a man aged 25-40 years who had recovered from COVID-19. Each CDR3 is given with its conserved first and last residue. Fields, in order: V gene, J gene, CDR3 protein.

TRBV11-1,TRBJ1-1,CASSLGGGGGTEAFF
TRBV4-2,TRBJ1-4,CASSPPGGGASEKLFF
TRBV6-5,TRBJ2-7,CASRRQESTYEQYF
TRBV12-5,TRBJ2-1,CASGLPLAGAYNEQFF
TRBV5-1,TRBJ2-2,CASSLSTNTGELFF
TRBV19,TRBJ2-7,CASSMYGYEQYF
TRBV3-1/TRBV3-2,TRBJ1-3,CASSRQGNTIYF
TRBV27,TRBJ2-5,CASSFRGRETQYF
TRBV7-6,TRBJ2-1,CASSSRPQGRLVNEQFF
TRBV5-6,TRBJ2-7,CASSFEPSSYEQYF
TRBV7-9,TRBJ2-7,CASSLGTEGGYEQYF
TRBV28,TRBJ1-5,CASSLEGWQPQHF
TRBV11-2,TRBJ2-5,CASSAQGWGTQYF
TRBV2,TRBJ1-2,CASSDTGVPYGYTF
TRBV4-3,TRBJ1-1,CASSQDPGGMNTEAFF
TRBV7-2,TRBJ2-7,CASSSRTSYEQYF
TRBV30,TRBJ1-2,CAWNRGIYGYTF
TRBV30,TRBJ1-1,CAWSRQGDTEAFF
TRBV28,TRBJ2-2,CASSLRNTGELFF
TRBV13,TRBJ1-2,CASSHTDRTGGYTF